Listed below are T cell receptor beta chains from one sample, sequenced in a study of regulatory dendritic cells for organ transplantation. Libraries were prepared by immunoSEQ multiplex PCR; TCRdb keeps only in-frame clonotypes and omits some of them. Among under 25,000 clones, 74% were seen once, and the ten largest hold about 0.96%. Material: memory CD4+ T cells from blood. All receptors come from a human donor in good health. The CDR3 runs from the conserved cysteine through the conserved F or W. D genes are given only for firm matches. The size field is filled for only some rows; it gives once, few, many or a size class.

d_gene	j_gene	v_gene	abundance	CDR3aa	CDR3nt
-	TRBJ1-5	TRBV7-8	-	CASSGSGYSNQPQHF	TGTGCCAGCTCAGGGAGCGGGTATAGCAATCAGCCCCAGCATTTT
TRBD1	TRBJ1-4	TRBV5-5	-	CASSSTGGSGEKLFF	TGTGCCAGCAGCTCCACAGGGGGCTCCGGTGAAAAACTGTTTTTT
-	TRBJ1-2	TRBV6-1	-	CASRQTRNYGYTF	TGTGCCAGCAGGCAGACACGGAACTATGGCTACACCTTC
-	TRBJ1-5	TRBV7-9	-	CASSPEADNQPQHF	TGTGCCAGCAGCCCAGAGGCGGATAATCAGCCCCAGCATTTT
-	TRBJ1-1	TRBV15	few	CATSRDPEGEAFF	TGTGCCACCAGCAGAGATCCGGAGGGAGAAGCTTTCTTT
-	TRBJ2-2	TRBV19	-	CASSMAGEYGELFF	TGTGCCAGTAGTATGGCAGGGGAGTACGGGGAGCTGTTTTTT
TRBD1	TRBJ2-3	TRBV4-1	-	CASSQEETGFTDTQYF	TGCGCCAGCAGCCAAGAAGAGACAGGGTTCACAGATACGCAGTATTTT
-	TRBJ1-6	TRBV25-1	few	CASSLSSAGSSSPLHF	TGTGCCAGCAGTTTAAGTTCGGCCGGGAGTAGTTCACCCCTCCACTTT
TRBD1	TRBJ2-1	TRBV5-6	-	CASSLREDRGRNEQFF	TGTGCCAGCAGCTTGCGGGAGGACAGGGGGCGCAATGAGCAGTTCTTC
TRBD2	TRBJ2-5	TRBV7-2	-	CASSEYSGGAVETQYF	TGTGCCAGCAGCGAGTATAGCGGGGGGGCAGTTGAGACCCAGTACTTC
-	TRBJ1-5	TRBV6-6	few	CASRTRVGGKPQHF	TGTGCCAGCAGAACTCGGGTGGGTGGTAAGCCCCAGCATTTT
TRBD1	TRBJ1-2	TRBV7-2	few	CASSSSPGQGIDYGYTF	TGTGCCAGCAGCTCCTCTCCGGGACAGGGAATTGACTATGGCTACACCTTC
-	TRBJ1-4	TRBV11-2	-	CASSNSGDGNEKLFF	TGTGCCAGCAGCAACTCCGGGGATGGGAATGAAAAACTGTTTTTT
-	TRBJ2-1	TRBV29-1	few	CSVEDLRGAGYNEQFF	TGCAGCGTTGAAGATCTCAGGGGGGCGGGCTACAATGAGCAGTTCTTC
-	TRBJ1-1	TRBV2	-	CASTRRGTDHTEAFF	TGTGCCAGCACACGCCGGGGGACGGACCACACTGAAGCTTTCTTT
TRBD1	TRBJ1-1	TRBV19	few	CASSRTGGNPTEAFF	TGTGCCAGTAGTCGGACAGGGGGGAATCCCACTGAAGCTTTCTTT
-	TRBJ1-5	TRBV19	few	CASRGSLGSNQPQHF	TGTGCCAGTAGAGGGAGTCTTGGTAGCAATCAGCCCCAGCATTTT
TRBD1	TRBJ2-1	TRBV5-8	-	CASSLDRGKQFF	TGTGCCAGCAGCTTGGACAGGGGGAAGCAGTTCTTC
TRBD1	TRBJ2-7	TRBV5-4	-	CASSGRQGDYEQYF	TGTGCCAGCAGCGGAAGACAGGGGGACTACGAGCAGTACTTC
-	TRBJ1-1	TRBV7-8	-	CASRIASGSTEAFF	TGTGCCAGCAGAATCGCCTCGGGGAGCACTGAAGCTTTCTTT
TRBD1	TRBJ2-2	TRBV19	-	CASSTSTGGTGELFF	TGTGCCAGTAGTACGTCCACAGGGGGCACCGGGGAGCTGTTTTTT
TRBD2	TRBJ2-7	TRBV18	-	CASSLGGDEQYF	TGTGCCAGCAGCCTGGGAGGGGACGAGCAGTACTTC
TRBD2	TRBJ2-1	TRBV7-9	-	CASSWGLAGANEQFF	TGTGCCAGCAGCTGGGGACTAGCGGGGGCTAATGAGCAGTTCTTC
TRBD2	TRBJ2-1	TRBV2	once	CASSEGTSVERQFF	TGTGCCAGCAGTGAAGGGACTAGCGTAGAAAGGCAGTTCTTC
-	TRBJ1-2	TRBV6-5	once	CASSYSRERGGYTF	TGTGCCAGCAGTTACTCCAGGGAAAGGGGTGGCTACACCTTC
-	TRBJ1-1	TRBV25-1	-	CASSEFGGLNTEAFF	TGTGCCAGCAGTGAATTTGGAGGACTGAACACTGAAGCTTTCTTT
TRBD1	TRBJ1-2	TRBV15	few	CATSTSTGAGYTF	TGTGCCACCAGCACCTCGACAGGGGCAGGCTACACCTTC
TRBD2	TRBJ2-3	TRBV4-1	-	CASSQGWAGGQDTQYF	TGCGCCAGCAGCCAAGGATGGGCGGGGGGGCAAGATACGCAGTATTTT
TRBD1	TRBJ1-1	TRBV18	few	CASSLTGLTEAFF	TGTGCCAGCTCCCTGACAGGGCTCACTGAAGCTTTCTTT